These T cell receptor beta chains were read from a single sample in a study of cytomegalovirus exposure and HLA in healthy donors. Sequencing was performed with immunoSEQ multiplex PCR; in TCRdb, only in-frame clones are kept and a portion is missing. Among over 100,000 clones listed, approximately 10% were seen once. The sample consisted of PBMCs. These receptors were obtained from a woman between 40 and 55 years old in good health and CMV-seropositive. The CDR3 runs from the conserved cysteine through the conserved F or W. The D gene is left open where the match is weak.

d_gene: .
j_gene: TRBJ1-6
v_gene: TRBV23-1
CDR3aa: CASSQGGFWNSPLHF

d_gene: .
j_gene: TRBJ2-3
v_gene: TRBV7-9
CDR3aa: CATRGRDTDTQYF

d_gene: TRBD1
j_gene: TRBJ2-7
v_gene: TRBV6-5
CDR3aa: CASSYGPGQVYEQYF

d_gene: .
j_gene: TRBJ1-1
v_gene: TRBV2
CDR3aa: CASSEVGGAEAFF

d_gene: TRBD1
j_gene: TRBJ2-5
v_gene: TRBV11-3
CDR3aa: CASSFRDRAWETQYF

d_gene: .
j_gene: TRBJ1-3
v_gene: TRBV2
CDR3aa: CASSEGLSGLEDTIYF

d_gene: TRBD1
j_gene: TRBJ2-7
v_gene: TRBV7-9
CDR3aa: CASSLGGTGDYEQYF

d_gene: .
j_gene: TRBJ2-7
v_gene: TRBV7-9
CDR3aa: CASSLDNEQYF

d_gene: TRBD1
j_gene: TRBJ1-6
v_gene: TRBV27
CDR3aa: CASSLGAWTGAPSPLHF

d_gene: TRBD1
j_gene: TRBJ2-5
v_gene: TRBV7-9
CDR3aa: CASSFSTGPETQYF

d_gene: .
j_gene: TRBJ1-2
v_gene: TRBV6-5
CDR3aa: CASRDIEAGYTF

d_gene: .
j_gene: TRBJ1-3
v_gene: TRBV2
CDR3aa: CAASAGGNTIYF

d_gene: TRBD1
j_gene: TRBJ2-7
v_gene: TRBV18
CDR3aa: CASSGQGNEQYF

d_gene: .
j_gene: TRBJ2-5
v_gene: TRBV7-7
CDR3aa: CASSIQRGETQYF

d_gene: .
j_gene: TRBJ1-1
v_gene: TRBV19
CDR3aa: CASSIVGSAEAFF

d_gene: .
j_gene: TRBJ1-2
v_gene: TRBV10-3
CDR3aa: CAISEVGGAPSGYTF

d_gene: .
j_gene: TRBJ1-6
v_gene: TRBV6-1
CDR3aa: CASGTPPGYNSPLHF

d_gene: TRBD2
j_gene: TRBJ2-5
v_gene: TRBV5-1
CDR3aa: CASSFLAGGPQETQYF

d_gene: .
j_gene: TRBJ1-5
v_gene: TRBV11-2
CDR3aa: CASSVQGYQPQHF

d_gene: TRBD1
j_gene: TRBJ2-3
v_gene: TRBV5-8
CDR3aa: CASSQQGAGTDTQYF

d_gene: TRBD1
j_gene: TRBJ1-5
v_gene: TRBV5-4
CDR3aa: CASRNRGLLLNSNQPQHF

d_gene: TRBD2
j_gene: TRBJ2-3
v_gene: TRBV29-1
CDR3aa: CSVAGGSDTQYF

d_gene: .
j_gene: TRBJ1-5
v_gene: TRBV19
CDR3aa: CASTDRRNQPQHF

d_gene: TRBD2
j_gene: TRBJ2-7
v_gene: TRBV18
CDR3aa: CASSPLGQRGLYEQYF

d_gene: TRBD1
j_gene: TRBJ1-6
v_gene: TRBV6-1
CDR3aa: CASSVRGRNSPLHF

d_gene: TRBD1
j_gene: TRBJ1-2
v_gene: TRBV5-6
CDR3aa: CASSLGDRENYGYTF

d_gene: .
j_gene: TRBJ2-5
v_gene: TRBV25-1
CDR3aa: CASRTDKTQYF

d_gene: .
j_gene: TRBJ2-1
v_gene: TRBV9
CDR3aa: CASSPWRDRYNEQFF

d_gene: .
j_gene: TRBJ1-1
v_gene: TRBV11-3
CDR3aa: CASSAQTYTGVNTEAFF

d_gene: .
j_gene: TRBJ2-7
v_gene: TRBV15
CDR3aa: CATRRGAGRQYF

d_gene: .
j_gene: TRBJ1-2
v_gene: TRBV10-3
CDR3aa: CAIKEAHTSIGYTF

d_gene: .
j_gene: TRBJ1-2
v_gene: TRBV4-2
CDR3aa: CASSQEVSGVYGYTF

d_gene: .
j_gene: TRBJ2-2
v_gene: TRBV5-1
CDR3aa: CASSFSTGPGELFF

d_gene: TRBD1
j_gene: TRBJ1-3
v_gene: TRBV30
CDR3aa: CAWSVLRDRGLFAKSRNTIYF

d_gene: TRBD2
j_gene: TRBJ2-1
v_gene: TRBV5-1
CDR3aa: CASSFPSTSGATIYNEQFF

d_gene: .
j_gene: TRBJ1-1
v_gene: TRBV6-6
CDR3aa: CASSPHRDGTEAFF

d_gene: .
j_gene: TRBJ1-1
v_gene: TRBV5-6
CDR3aa: CASSLEGGTEAFF

d_gene: .
j_gene: TRBJ1-2
v_gene: TRBV5-8
CDR3aa: CASSRSRVYGYTF

d_gene: TRBD2
j_gene: TRBJ2-7
v_gene: TRBV5-1
CDR3aa: CASTRGGGSYEQYF

d_gene: .
j_gene: TRBJ2-3
v_gene: TRBV6-1
CDR3aa: CASSGQPSTDTQYF

d_gene: TRBD2
j_gene: TRBJ2-1
v_gene: TRBV29-1
CDR3aa: CSVAPSGLNNEQFF